This T cell receptor (beta chain) was sequenced in a study of technical replicates of blood from a few donors. The CDR3 covers 15 residues. Trimming pared 2 bases from V and 0 bases from J, leaving 8 bases between. CDR1 SGHAT and CDR2 FQNNGV come from the germline V gene. Profiling relied on immunoSEQ multiplex PCR, and the TCRdb table lists in-frame clones only, not all of them. The sample lists approximately 73,000 clones; 85% to 95% were seen once. V and J are TRBV11-2 and TRBJ2-1; no definite D call. The sequenced sample was T cells isolated from PBMCs. The clonotype comes from a human donor in good health. The DNA of the CDR3 is TGTGCCAGCAGCTTACGTTCGAGCTCCTACAATGAGCAGTTCTTC. This translates into CASSLRSSSYNEQFF.